The sample holds a few counts of the clone carrying this T cell receptor (beta chain). MiXCR was run by TCRdb on the 5' RACE reads, yielding one entry per CDR3 protein. The table lists 690,000 or so distinct CDR3 sequences, 8% to 9% of them singletons. The data stem from a study of identical twins. This CDR3 is 15 amino acids long. The V and J ends lost 5 bases and 1 base, in that order; junction bases with no gene match: 5. Germline CDR1 and CDR2: SNHLY and FYNNEI. These data were also filed under a second study, of yellow fever vaccine responses in identical twins.

This receptor was identified in a woman aged 18-29 years in good health. The specimen sequenced was PBMCs. The chain carries TRBV2 and TRBJ2-5, with 9 bases that match TRBD1. CDR3 DNA: TGTGCCAGCAGTCCGGACAGGGGTTTCCAAGAGACCCAGTACTTC. Amino acid sequence: CASSPDRGFQETQYF. The full variable domain, in which reference TRBV2 and TRBJ2-5 provide the parts outside the CDR3, is EPEVTQTPSHQVTQMGQEVILRCVPISNHLYFYWYRQILGQKVEFLVSFYNNEISEKSEIFDDQFSVERPDGSNFTLKIRSTKLEDSAMYFCASSPDRGFQETQYFGPGTRLLVL.